This T cell receptor beta chain was captured by sequencing in a study of regulatory T cells in long-lasting Graves disease. This clonotype has ten or more counts. The time point: newly diagnosed GD, antithyroid drugs for less than 3 months. Isolated PBMC RNA provided the starting material for the TCR library. Arm-PCR of CDR3 regions with iRepertoire HTBI primers generated TCR beta libraries. In TCRdb, the multiplex PCR reads were re-called with MiXCR into one record per CDR3 protein. This repertoire shows a few hundred thousand distinct CDR3 sequences, around 16% found once; its top ten account for 7.8%. CDR3 length: 14 amino acids. Deletions cut 8 bases from V and 5 bases from J, with 16 bases between. Germline lookup yields CDR1 MDHEN and CDR2 SYDVKM. A further study also used this sample, focusing on T cells in Graves' hyperthyroidism and ophthalmopathy.

This sequence joins TRBV28 and TRBJ2-1; D not resolved. This receptor was taken from a woman aged 40 to 49 with Graves disease. Sequencing was performed on peripheral blood mononuclear cells (PBMCs), taken at new diagnosis, from a patient treated with antithyroid drugs. CDR3 bases: TGTGCCAGCCGAAAGGAATTACCAAACAATGAGCAGTTCTTC. This encodes CASRKELPNNEQFF.